Below, 25 T cell receptor beta chains from the same sample are listed, as sequenced in a study of blood T cell repertoires in COVID-19. TCRdb keeps only in-frame clones here, not all; method: immunoSEQ multiplex PCR. The data show 300,000 to 450,000 clones, approximately 81% seen once. The sample taken for sequencing was peripheral blood. The receptors were sampled from a woman aged 18-30 years with acute or convalescent COVID-19.

The genes are TRBV5-6 and TRBJ1-3; 9 nucleotides match TRBD1. J was trimmed by 4 bases and V by 2 bases; bases with no gene match: 1. CDR3 length: 14 amino acids. Germline V gene sequence: CDR1 SGHDT, CDR2 YYEEEE. CDR3 nucleotides: TGTGCCAGCAGCTTTGGGACAGGGGGAAACACCATATATTTT. Translating it yields CASSFGTGGNTIYF.

This sequence joins TRBV11-1 and TRBJ2-7; D possibly corresponds to TRBD1 (6 bases). In germline, CDR1 is SGHAT, CDR2 FQDESV (reference sequence). The CDR3 runs 13 residues. Trimming left V 8 bases short and J 0 bases short, with 11 bases between. CDR3 nucleotide sequence: TGTGCCAGCCGTGGACAGTCCTCCTACGAGCAGTACTTC. Its translation is CASRGQSSYEQYF.

The rearrangement joins TRBV29-1 to TRBJ2-7, with TRBD2 matching over 14 bases. Trimming at V came to 6 bases and at J to 0 bases, leaving 1 base not matched to a gene. Germline V CDR1 and CDR2: SQVTM, ANQGSEA. CDR3 length: 14 amino acids. This CDR3 is CSVGTSGSSYEQYF. CDR3 DNA sequence: TGCAGCGTGGGGACTAGCGGGAGCTCCTACGAGCAGTACTTC.

V gene TRBV2 combines with J gene TRBJ2-1; maybe TRBD1 (6 bases). CDR3 length: 13 residues. Deletions cut 9 bases from V and 4 bases from J, with 13 bases between. Germline lookup yields CDR1 SNHLY and CDR2 FYNNEI. The CDR3 protein is CARQGMGYNEQFF. CDR3 sequence (DNA): TGTGCCAGACAGGGAATGGGATACAATGAGCAGTTCTTC.

V is TRBV5-5 and J is TRBJ2-5, with TRBD1 matching over 9 bases. Germline V lookup: CDR1 SGHKS, CDR2 YYEKEE (reference sequence). Germline trimming cut 1 base from V and 5 bases from J; bases unmatched to any gene: 6. The CDR3 spans 15 residues. The chain's CDR3 is CASSLSQGAWETQYF. The CDR3 DNA reads TGTGCCAGCAGCTTGTCACAGGGGGCTTGGGAGACCCAGTACTTC.

The rearrangement uses TRBV7-8 and TRBJ2-7, with D possibly being TRBD2 (5 bases). V dropped 8 bases and J dropped 6 bases, with 26 bases sitting between them. CDR1 is SGHVS, CDR2 FQNEAQ, per germline. This CDR3 contains 16 residues. CDR3 DNA sequence: TGTGCCAGCCGAGGACGGTTTGAGTGGAGTCGGGGCGAGCAGTACTTC. Encoded protein: CASRGRFEWSRGEQYF.

The chain uses TRBV5-4 and TRBJ2-5; 7 bases are a match to TRBD1. The CDR3 runs 14 residues. V dropped 2 bases and J dropped 2; count of bases not matched to a gene: 3. The germline V gene encodes CDR1 SGHNT and CDR2 YYREEE (reference sequence). The CDR3 sequence: CASSLWTGQETQYF. In DNA, the CDR3 is TGTGCCAGCAGCTTATGGACAGGACAAGAGACCCAGTACTTC.

The chain employs TRBV28 and TRBJ1-4, with 8 bases matching TRBD1. This CDR3 is built from 15 residues. The junction had 11 bases not matched to a gene; V was cut back by 7 bases and J by 7 bases. Per germline, CDR1 MDHEN and CDR2 SYDVKM. Here the CDR3 DNA reads TGTGCCAGCACCTTCCTGGACAGGGAAGGTGAAAAACTGTTTTTT. Translation gives CASTFLDREGEKLFF.

The chain combines TRBV20-1 with TRBJ1-1; D remains ambiguous. V was clipped by 4 bases and J by 4 bases, with 7 bases between them. CDR3 length: 11 amino acids. Germline CDR1 is DFQATT and CDR2 is SNEGSKA (reference sequence). The CDR3 DNA reads TGCAGTGCTATTCCGTCCACTGAAGCTTTCTTT. Its translation: CSAIPSTEAFF.

The V and J genes are TRBV5-8 and TRBJ1-2; D unresolved. Trimming left V 0 bases short and J 8 bases short, with 11 bases between. The CDR3 extends over 13 amino acids. The germline gives CDR1 SGHTS, CDR2 YDEGEE. The CDR3 DNA follows: TGTGCCAGCAGCTTGGGTTACAGTGGCGGCTACACCTTC. It translates to CASSLGYSGGYTF.

The J gene is TRBJ2-7, the V gene TRBV5-4; 8 bases agree with TRBD1. This CDR3 region has 14 residues. V shed 5 bases, J shed 6 bases, and the junction held 10 bases outside the gene matches. Germline CDR1 reads SGHNT; CDR2 reads YYREEE (reference sequence). CDR3 protein: CASRQDWTGTEQYF. Here the CDR3 DNA reads TGTGCCAGCAGACAAGACTGGACAGGGACCGAGCAGTACTTC.

The chain carries TRBV7-3 and TRBJ2-1; 8 nucleotides align to TRBD2. Germline assignment: CDR1 SGHTA and CDR2 FQGTGA. The CDR3 spans 15 residues. Germline trimming cut 5 bases from V and 10 bases from J; bases unmatched to any gene: 13. The CDR3 reads CASSPPGLEGLEQFF. DNA for the CDR3: TGTGCCAGCAGCCCACCGGGACTAGAAGGATTGGAGCAGTTCTTC. Filled out from reference TRBV7-3 and TRBJ2-1, the complete variable domain reads GAGVSQTPSNKVTEKGKYVELRCDPISGHTALYWYRQSLGQGPEFLIYFQGTGAADDSGLPNDRFFAVRPEGSVSTLKIQRTERGDSAVYLCASSPPGLEGLEQFFGPGTRLTVL.

As to this clone: Other DNA sequences in this sample translate to the same CDR3. The rearrangement uses TRBV20-1 and TRBJ2-7, with D unresolved. The CDR3 spans 11 residues. The germline V and J ends were trimmed by 0 bases and 3 bases, with 3 bases remaining between them. From germline, CDR1 is DFQATT and CDR2 SNEGSKA (reference sequence). This CDR3 is CSARDNYEQYF. DNA of the CDR3: TGCAGTGCTAGAGACAACTACGAGCAGTACTTC.

The rearrangement links TRBV5-4 to TRBJ1-6; D is undetermined. The CDR3 totals 15 residues. CDR1 and CDR2 from the germline V gene are SGHNT and YYREEE (reference sequence). Trimming cost V 4 bases and J 1 base, with 9 bases left between them. CDR3 nucleotides: TGTGCCAGCAGCGGAGGCAGATCCTATAATTCACCCCTCCACTTT. Its translation is CASSGGRSYNSPLHF.

The chain combines TRBV6-6 with TRBJ2-1; a possible D gene is TRBD2 (5 bases). The V gene lost 4 bases and the J gene lost 4 bases, with 17 bases spanning the gap. This CDR3 has 16 residues. Germline CDR1 is MNHNY and CDR2 is SVGAGI (reference sequence). The CDR3 here is CASSLLAVLAYNEQFF. CDR3 nucleotides: TGTGCCAGCAGTTTGCTAGCTGTGTTGGCTTACAATGAGCAGTTCTTC.

V usage is TRBV19 and J usage is TRBJ2-1; D remains ambiguous. Trimming removed 4 bases from V and 7 bases from J, with 5 bases in between. Germline CDR1 reads LNHDA; CDR2 reads SQIVND (reference sequence). The CDR3 covers 11 residues. The chain's CDR3 is CASSTPNEQFF. CDR3 in DNA: TGTGCCAGTAGTACCCCGAATGAGCAGTTCTTC.

This sequence joins TRBV10-3 and TRBJ1-2; unclear D gene. This CDR3 is 14 amino acids long. Germline values: CDR1 ENHRY, CDR2 SYGVKD. V was cut by 2 bases and J by 8 bases, with 15 bases left in between. The CDR3 DNA follows: TGTGCCATCAGTGAGGGGGTAGCGGAAGGGGGCTACACCTTC. This codes for CAISEGVAEGGYTF.

The chain uses TRBV5-1 and TRBJ2-1; possibly TRBD1 for D (5 bases). Trimming took off 0 bases at V and 8 bases at J, with 15 bases between the two ends. Germline V CDR1 and CDR2: SGHRS, YFSETQ. This CDR3 spans 15 amino acids. The CDR3 protein is CASSLAPRTKDEQFF. CDR3 bases: TGCGCCAGCAGCTTGGCCCCGAGGACAAAGGATGAGCAGTTCTTC.

The chain uses TRBV5-4 and TRBJ1-2; D might be TRBD1 (6 bases). The ends were cut back, 3 bases at V and 2 bases at J, with 11 bases in the middle. CDR1 is SGHNT and CDR2 is YYREEE in the germline V gene (reference sequence). CDR3 length: 14 amino acids. The chain's CDR3 is CASSSGVRNYGYTF. CDR3 DNA sequence: TGTGCCAGCAGCTCAGGGGTTCGGAACTATGGCTACACCTTC. The whole variable domain, remainder taken from reference TRBV5-4 and TRBJ1-2, is ETGVTQSPTHLIKTRGQQVTLRCSSQSGHNTVSWYQQALGQGPQFIFQYYREEENGRGNFPPRFSGLQFPNYSSELNVNALELDDSALYLCASSSGVRNYGYTFGSGTRLTVV.

The genes are TRBV7-3 and TRBJ2-7; 9 bases are shared with TRBD1. There are 15 residues in the CDR3. V lost 5 bases to trimming and J lost 5 bases; unmatched junction nucleotides: 10. The germline gives CDR1 SGHTA, CDR2 FQGTGA. The CDR3 bases are TGTGCCAGCAGCCAACAGGGACAGGGTTTTGACGAGCAGTACTTC. Translating it yields CASSQQGQGFDEQYF.

The V gene is TRBV24-1, the J gene TRBJ1-2; tentatively, D is TRBD1 (5 bases). Germline-derived CDR1 and CDR2 are KGHDR and SFDVKD. V gave up 4 bases and J gave up 3 bases, with 8 bases separating them. The CDR3 length is 13 residues. The CDR3 nucleotides read TGTGCCACCAGTGAAGGACAAGACTATGGCTACACCTTC. It is translated as CATSEGQDYGYTF.

V usage is TRBV7-9 and J usage is TRBJ1-1; D is undetermined. This CDR3 comprises 15 residues. CDR1 SEHNR and CDR2 FQNEAQ come from the germline V gene (reference sequence). Trimming pared 7 bases from V and 5 bases from J, leaving 20 bases between. CDR3 amino acids: CASIPQRGLRTEAFF. CDR3 DNA sequence: TGTGCCAGCATCCCGCAGCGAGGGTTGAGAACTGAAGCTTTCTTT. Filled out from reference TRBV7-9 and TRBJ1-1, the complete variable domain reads DTGVSQNPRHKITKRGQNVTFRCDPISEHNRLYWYRQTLGQGPEFLTYFQNEAQLEKSRLLSDRFSAERPKGSFSTLEIQRTEQGDSAMYLCASIPQRGLRTEAFFGQGTRLTVV.

This chain joins TRBV10-3 and TRBJ1-2, with D perhaps matching TRBD1 (5 bases). The CDR3 covers 13 residues. Germline lookup yields CDR1 ENHRY and CDR2 SYGVKD. V lost 0 bases and J lost 4, with 6 bases in between. The DNA of the CDR3 is TGTGCCATCAGTGAGTCCGACAGCTATGGCTACACCTTC. Its protein is CAISESDSYGYTF.

The rearrangement joins TRBV11-1 to TRBJ2-7; TRBD2 agrees at 11 bases. The CDR3 spans 15 residues. The J segment lost 4 bases and the V segment lost 5 bases, leaving 7 bases of the junction unmatched. Germline assignment: CDR1 SGHAT and CDR2 FQDESV (reference sequence). The CDR3 sequence: CASSLTSGAFYEQYF. The CDR3 nucleotides read TGTGCCAGCAGCCTGACTAGCGGGGCCTTTTACGAGCAGTACTTC.

This chain uses TRBV5-4 with TRBJ2-7; 8 nucleotides line up with TRBD2. After removal of 6 bases from V and 2 bases from J, the junction contained 7 bases not matched to a gene. The length of the CDR3 is 14 residues. Germline-derived CDR1 and CDR2 are SGHNT and YYREEE (reference sequence). CDR3 residues: CASNPGGITYEQYF. In nucleotides, the CDR3 is TGTGCCAGCAACCCGGGGGGGATCACCTACGAGCAGTACTTC.